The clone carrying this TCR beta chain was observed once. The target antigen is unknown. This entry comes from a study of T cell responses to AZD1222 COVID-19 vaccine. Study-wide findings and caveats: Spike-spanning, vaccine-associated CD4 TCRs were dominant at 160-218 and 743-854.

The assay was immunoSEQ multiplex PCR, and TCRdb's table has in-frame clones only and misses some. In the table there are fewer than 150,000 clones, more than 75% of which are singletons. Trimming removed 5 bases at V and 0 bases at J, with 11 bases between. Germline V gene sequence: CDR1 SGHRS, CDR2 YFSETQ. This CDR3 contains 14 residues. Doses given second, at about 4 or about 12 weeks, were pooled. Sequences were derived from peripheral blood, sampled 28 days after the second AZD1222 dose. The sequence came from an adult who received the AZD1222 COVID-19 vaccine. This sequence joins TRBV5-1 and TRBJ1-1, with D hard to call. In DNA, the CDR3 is TGCGCCAGCAGGGGAGGAGTGGTGAACACTGAAGCTTTCTTT. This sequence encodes CASRGGVVNTEAFF.